This T cell receptor beta chain was identified during a study of blood T cell repertoires in COVID-19. As for the study in general: Whether acute or convalescent, the COVID-19 samples came from the United States, Italy and Spain. Sources were T cells, B-cell-depleted T cells, or PBMCs; the material itself was cDNA or gDNA.

Original handling: Researchers report that nucleated cell counts were estimated from reference gene primer amplification. Profiled with immunoSEQ multiplex PCR; TCRdb holds only in-frame clones, not every one. V, J and clone size are those of that table, while D and trimming were read from the DNA. The table shows roughly 26,000 clones, with 92% occurring only once. V lost 4 bases and J 2 bases, leaving 11 bases between the germline ends. Looked up from germline, CDR1 is SGHAT and CDR2 is FQNNGV. This CDR3 comprises 14 residues. The source is a human donor in a cohort sampled during active COVID-19. The chain recombines TRBV11-2 with TRBJ1-2; a weak D match, TRBD1 (5 bases). Sequencing input: peripheral blood. The CDR3 nucleotides read TGTGCCAGCAGCTACATGGACACCAACTATGGCTACACCTTC. Translating gives CASSYMDTNYGYTF.